This T cell receptor (beta chain) was recovered during a study of cytomegalovirus exposure and HLA in healthy donors. Primers for the PCR totalled 60 Vbeta and 13 Jbeta. Only in-frame clones appear in the TCRdb table, and some are missing; sequencing was by immunoSEQ multiplex PCR. The sample includes 130,000 or so clones, around four fifths of them seen just once. The CDR3 spans 15 residues. Germline lookup yields CDR1 SGHRS and CDR2 YFSETQ. J lost 6 bases, V lost 3 bases, and 6 bases had no gene match. The TCR sequence derives from a man in his forties in good health and CMV-seronegative. Sequencing was done on a sample of PBMCs. The V gene is TRBV5-1, the J gene TRBJ2-2, with TRBD2 identical over 9 bases. CDR3 loop: CASSYSLAGAGELFF. In DNA form, the CDR3 reads TGCGCCAGCAGCTACTCTTTAGCGGGGGCCGGGGAGCTGTTTTTT.